Below, 31 T cell receptor beta chains from the same sample are listed, as sequenced in a study of blood T cell repertoires in COVID-19. TCRdb's copy holds only in-frame clones and misses some; the assay was immunoSEQ multiplex PCR. The profile shows 350,000 to 400,000 clones, less than 90% of them singletons. Sequencing was carried out using peripheral blood. These receptors all stem from a woman in her fifties or sixties with COVID-19, enrolled during active disease.

Points on this clone: This sample also contains other DNA sequences that code for the same CDR3. V gene TRBV9 combines with J gene TRBJ1-4; TRBD1 matches at 9 bases. The CDR3 spans 14 residues. In germline, CDR1 is SGDLS, CDR2 YYNGEE. The V segment lost 3 bases and the J segment 7 bases; nucleotides outside the gene matches: 4. CDR3 in DNA: TGTGCCAGCAGCGCACAGGGGGCGGGTGAAAAACTGTTTTTT. It is translated as CASSAQGAGEKLFF.

V and J are TRBV7-9 and TRBJ1-4, with 9 bases aligning to TRBD1. The germline V gene encodes CDR1 SEHNR and CDR2 FQNEAQ (reference sequence). V shed 5 bases, J shed 5 bases, and the junction held 9 bases outside the gene matches. The CDR3 runs to 16 residues. CDR3 sequence reads: CASSPGQGRGNEKLFF. The CDR3 DNA reads TGTGCCAGCAGCCCCGGACAGGGGAGAGGGAATGAAAAACTGTTTTTT.

The J gene is TRBJ2-3, the V gene TRBV11-2, with 12 positions matching TRBD2. CDR3 size: 14 residues. V trimming: 8 bases; J trimming: 3 bases; junction bases outside the gene matches: 3. Germline V lookup: CDR1 SGHAT, CDR2 FQNNGV. Here the CDR3 reads CASGTSGGTDTQYF. The CDR3 coding sequence is TGTGCCAGCGGAACTAGCGGGGGGACAGATACGCAGTATTTT.

The chain combines TRBV27 with TRBJ2-3; D call uncertain. Germline CDR1 and CDR2: MNHEY and SMNVEV (reference sequence). This CDR3 is 19 amino acids long. V was cut by 0 bases and J by 0 bases, with 19 bases left in between. The CDR3 protein is CASSLSERYRHSSTDTQYF. The CDR3 DNA follows: TGTGCCAGCAGTTTATCGGAAAGGTATCGACACTCTAGCACAGATACGCAGTATTTT.

This chain links TRBV5-1 with TRBJ2-1; the match to TRBD2 covers 8 bases. Germline trimming cut 1 base from V and 10 bases from J; bases unmatched to any gene: 10. Germline assignment: CDR1 SGHRS and CDR2 YFSETQ. CDR3 length: 15 amino acids. This CDR3 is CASSLFSGASGEQFF. For the CDR3, the DNA is TGCGCCAGCAGCTTGTTTAGCGGGGCCTCAGGGGAGCAGTTCTTC.

V is TRBV10-2 and J is TRBJ2-1; 11 bases align to TRBD2. CDR3 length: 15 amino acids. CDR1 is WSHSY and CDR2 is SAAADI in the germline V gene. V trimming: 2 bases; J trimming: 10 bases; junction bases outside the gene matches: 7. Written as DNA, the CDR3 is TGCGCCAGCAGTGAGGGTTTACTAGCGGGGGAGGAGCAGTTCTTC. Protein sequence: CASSEGLLAGEEQFF.

This chain uses TRBV3-1 (or the pseudogene TRBV3-2) with TRBJ1-2; perhaps TRBD1 as D (5 bases). The CDR3 length is 15 residues. Germline V lookup: CDR1 LGHDT, CDR2 YNNKEL (reference sequence). V was cut by 0 bases and J by 4 bases, with 12 bases left in between. Here the CDR3 DNA reads TGTGCCAGCAGCCAAGATCTTCAGGGTGGCTATGGCTACACCTTC. Translation gives CASSQDLQGGYGYTF.

V is TRBV5-1 and J is TRBJ2-7; D may be TRBD1 (5 bases). V lost 0 bases, J lost 7 bases, and 14 bases lay in between. This CDR3 has 14 residues. Per germline, CDR1 SGHRS and CDR2 YFSETQ. The CDR3, as DNA: TGCGCCAGCAGCTTGGTTCAGGGTTTGGGGGAGCAGTACTTC. Its translation: CASSLVQGLGEQYF.

The V gene is TRBV11-2, the J gene TRBJ2-5; D uncertain. The CDR3 has 14 residues. V was shortened by 0 bases and J by 5 bases, with 10 bases between the two germline ends. The germline V gene has CDR1 SGHAT and CDR2 FQNNGV. The CDR3 nucleotides read TGTGCCAGCAGCTTAGATCGGGTATCGGAGACCCAGTACTTC. Protein sequence: CASSLDRVSETQYF.

The chain's CDR3 is CASSQGSGPGTQYF. CDR3 DNA sequence: TGCGCCAGCAGCCAAGGGAGTGGCCCGGGGACCCAGTACTTC. The gene calls are TRBV4-3 and TRBJ2-5; D not resolved. Trimming removed 1 base at V and 7 bases at J, with 13 bases between. The CDR3 spans 14 residues. CDR1 is LGHNA and CDR2 is YSLEER in the germline V gene.

V gene TRBV13 combines with J gene TRBJ1-1; D unresolved. Trimming removed 0 bases at V and 10 bases at J, with 12 bases between. The germline CDR1 and CDR2 sequences are PRHDT and FYEKMQ (reference sequence). The CDR3 is 13 amino acids. The CDR3 bases are TGTGCCAGCAGCTTAGGGAGGCTACCGGGAGCTTTCTTT. Its translation is CASSLGRLPGAFF.

This chain joins TRBV11-1 and TRBJ2-3; 8 bases line up with TRBD2. V dropped 5 bases and J dropped 4; count of bases not matched to a gene: 5. Germline CDR1 SGHAT, CDR2 FQDESV (reference sequence). This CDR3 has 14 residues. This CDR3 is CASSRGGLADTQYF. For the CDR3, the DNA is TGTGCCAGCAGCCGGGGGGGGCTCGCAGATACGCAGTATTTT.

The chain is built from TRBV7-3 and TRBJ1-6, with 9 bases lining up with TRBD1. Looked up from germline, CDR1 is SGHTA and CDR2 is FQGTGA. The CDR3 runs to 15 residues. The ends lost 6 bases at V and 7 bases at J; junction bases unmatched: 7. The CDR3 loop is CASSFTGGMNSPLHF. The CDR3 coding sequence is TGTGCCAGCAGTTTTACAGGGGGCATGAATTCACCCCTCCACTTT.

This clone was observed once. The chain employs TRBV18 and TRBJ2-3; possibly TRBD1 for D (5 bases). CDR3 length equals 16 residues. The germline gives CDR1 KGHSH, CDR2 LQKENI. V was clipped by 0 bases and J by 1 base, with 11 bases between them. The CDR3 is CASSPPDSRRTDTQYF. DNA for the CDR3: TGTGCCAGCTCACCACCAGACAGCCGACGCACAGATACGCAGTATTTT.

The rearrangement links TRBV7-2 to TRBJ1-2; D uncertain. CDR3 size: 12 residues. V lost 9 bases and J 4 bases, leaving 12 bases between the germline ends. Germline V gives CDR1 SGHTA, CDR2 FQGNSA. For the CDR3, the DNA is TGTGCCAGTCGCCAGGAGGTCTATGGCTACACCTTC. It specifies CASRQEVYGYTF.

This clone was observed a few times. This chain joins TRBV21-1 and TRBJ1-5; the table's D call TRBD1 went unverified against the DNA. TRBV21-1 is noted as a pseudogene. This CDR3 has 16 amino acids. CDR3 in amino acids: CASNADTSAPNQPQHF. CDR3 DNA: TGTGCCAGCAACGCGGACACGTCAGCCCCAAATCAGCCCCAGCATTTT.

This clone has a handful of counts. V gene TRBV7-3 combines with J gene TRBJ2-1, with D tentatively TRBD2 (6 bases). CDR1 and CDR2 (germline): SGHTA, FQGTGA. Trimming shortened V by 1 base and J by 9 bases, and 16 bases separated the two germline ends. The CDR3 spans 15 residues. The DNA for the CDR3 is TGTGCCAGCAGCTTAAGACTAGGAGGTTTTGGTGAGCAGTTCTTC. Translation gives CASSLRLGGFGEQFF.

The chain employs TRBV5-3 and TRBJ2-2; TRBD2 agrees at 8 bases. TRBV5-3 is labeled an ORF, and its function is uncertain. V trimming: 3 bases; J trimming: 4 bases; junction bases outside the gene matches: 11. The CDR3 is 17 amino acids. CDR3 bases: TGTGCCAGAAGCTGGAATAGCGGGGTTCGGAGCACCGGGGAGCTGTTTTTT. Translation gives CARSWNSGVRSTGELFF.

The CDR3 DNA follows: TGTGCCAGCAGGGATTTTAAGGGGCACTATGGCTACACCTTC. It translates to CASRDFKGHYGYTF. The chain joins TRBV11-2 to TRBJ1-2, with TRBD1 as a possible D gene (5 bases). Trimming removed 6 bases at V and 3 bases at J, with 14 bases between. Germline CDR1 and CDR2: SGHAT and FQNNGV. The CDR3 extends over 14 amino acids.

The rearrangement uses TRBV12-3 or TRBV12-4 and TRBJ1-2; 9 bases are a match to TRBD1. J lost 6 bases, V lost 2 bases, and 1 base had no gene match. This CDR3 is 13 amino acids long. The DNA of the CDR3 is TGTGCCAGCAGTTTAAACAGGGGGCATGGCTACACCTTC. This translates into CASSLNRGHGYTF.

The chain employs TRBV5-1 and TRBJ2-7; D possibly corresponds to TRBD1 (5 bases). The CDR3 has 12 residues. Trimming pared 0 bases from V and 4 bases from J, leaving 5 bases between. Germline assignment: CDR1 SGHRS and CDR2 YFSETQ. The CDR3 DNA sequence: TGCGCCAGCAGCTTGGAGGGGTACGAGCAGTACTTC. Translated, it gives CASSLEGYEQYF.

This clone showed up just once. The V gene is TRBV5-1, the J gene TRBJ2-7, with 8 bases that match TRBD1. Germline CDR1 is SGHRS and CDR2 is YFSETQ. J was trimmed by 2 bases and V by 0 bases; bases with no gene match: 4. The CDR3 is 15 amino acids. As DNA, the CDR3 is TGCGCCAGCAGCTTGGCTCAGGGGGCCCCCTACGAGCAGTACTTC. Translating it yields CASSLAQGAPYEQYF.

The chain combines TRBV4-3 with TRBJ2-3, with D possibly being TRBD2 (7 bases). In germline, CDR1 is LGHNA, CDR2 YSLEER. This CDR3 comprises 16 residues. V was cut by 0 bases and J by 4 bases, with 14 bases left in between. The chain's CDR3 is CASSQDGGGGSDTQYF. The CDR3 bases are TGCGCCAGCAGCCAAGATGGCGGGGGCGGTTCAGATACGCAGTATTTT.

The genes are TRBV5-5 and TRBJ1-2; 8 nucleotides line up with TRBD1. V shed 1 base and J 2 bases; nucleotides not matched to a gene: 10. The germline gives CDR1 SGHKS, CDR2 YYEKEE (reference sequence). The CDR3 is 17 residues long. The chain's CDR3 is CASSLRGGSGGNYGYTF. The CDR3 nucleotides are TGTGCCAGCAGCTTGAGGGGAGGGTCAGGGGGCAACTATGGCTACACCTTC.

The chain links TRBV7-2 to TRBJ1-3; maybe TRBD1 (6 bases). Germline V gene sequence: CDR1 SGHTA, CDR2 FQGNSA. Trimming took off 5 bases at V and 1 base at J, with 9 bases between the two ends. The CDR3 is made up of 14 amino acids. The CDR3: CASSPGTSGNTIYF. CDR3 nucleotide sequence: TGTGCCAGCAGCCCCGGGACATCTGGAAACACCATATATTTT.

The chain recombines TRBV25-1 with TRBJ1-2; no firm D call. Trimming cost V 1 base and J 0 bases, with 12 bases left between them. The length of the CDR3 is 16 residues. Germline V lookup: CDR1 MGHDK, CDR2 SYGVNS. For the CDR3, the DNA is TGTGCCAGCAGTGAATTTTATGTCACAACTAACTATGGCTACACCTTC. Translating gives CASSEFYVTTNYGYTF.

This clone was seen repeatedly, ten times or more. J is TRBJ2-5 and V is TRBV3-1 (or the pseudogene TRBV3-2), with 7 bases that match TRBD2. V lost 4 bases to trimming and J lost 0 bases; unmatched junction nucleotides: 5. CDR1 LGHDT and CDR2 YNNKEL come from the germline V gene (reference sequence). This CDR3 contains 15 residues. The CDR3 coding sequence is TGTGCCAGCAGCCTTGCTAGCGGCTACCAAGAGACCCAGTACTTC. Protein product: CASSLASGYQETQYF.

Regarding this clone: Distinct nucleotide sequences in the sample also encode this CDR3. This chain joins TRBV5-1 and TRBJ2-3, with 9 bases lining up with TRBD1. J gave up 4 bases and V 4 bases, and 4 bases lay outside the gene matches. This CDR3 comprises 14 residues. The V gene's germline CDR1 is SGHRS and CDR2 YFSETQ. The DNA of the CDR3 is TGCGCCAGCAGCCGGGACAGGGCGGCAGATACGCAGTATTTT. Its translation: CASSRDRAADTQYF.

The chain has TRBV15 and TRBJ1-1, with 9 bases matching TRBD1. The V and J ends lost 2 bases and 5 bases, in that order; junction bases with no gene match: 6. The length of the CDR3 is 15 residues. In germline, CDR1 is LNHNV, CDR2 YYDKDF (reference sequence). This CDR3 is CATSRLQGARTEAFF. The CDR3 coding sequence is TGTGCCACCAGCAGACTACAGGGGGCTCGGACTGAAGCTTTCTTT.

This clone was seen a few times. V usage is TRBV25-1 and J usage is TRBJ1-6; TRBD1 aligns across 7 bases. Germline lookup yields CDR1 MGHDK and CDR2 SYGVNS. The V gene end was trimmed by 10 bases and the J gene end by 7 bases; junction bases not matched to a gene: 10. This CDR3 contains 14 residues. Here the CDR3 reads CATTQGFGNSPLHF. As DNA, the CDR3 is TGTGCCACCACACAGGGGTTCGGGAATTCACCCCTCCACTTT.

V gene TRBV19 combines with J gene TRBJ1-5; D call uncertain. V was trimmed by 6 bases and J by 8 bases, leaving 17 bases between them. Per germline, CDR1 LNHDA and CDR2 SQIVND (reference sequence). The CDR3 consists of 14 residues. The CDR3 bases are TGTGCCAGTAGCGCCGAGGCTCCCCCAAAGCCCCAGCATTTT. Its protein product is CASSAEAPPKPQHF.